The sequence of this TCR beta chain was determined in a study of T-cell memory formation after mild COVID-19. One entry per CDR3 protein, called by TCRdb with MiXCR from the 5' RACE reads. This sample yields approximately 500,000 distinct CDR3 sequences, of which approximately 25% are seen a single time; around 12% belongs to the top ten. The study's findings and limits: Clones shrinking between day 15 and 85 showed a balanced CD4/CD8 split, and those that grew later tilted toward CD4+.

CDR3 length: 21 amino acids. V was clipped by 5 bases and J by 0 bases; unmatched bases: 22. Germline V gene data show CDR1 as SGHTA and CDR2 as FQGNSA. This clonotype was recorded once. Its target is not known. Specimen: PBMCs or a T cell subset sorted from them (not recorded which). This clonotype was sampled from an adult woman who had mild COVID-19 (a few samples of this study predate the infection). Cell type and time point are not known. The chain carries TRBV7-2 and TRBJ1-1; 9 bases map to TRBD1. CDR3 in amino acids: CASSIYRDRAFTHNMNTEAFF. CDR3 nucleotide sequence: TGTGCCAGCAGCATTTATAGGGACAGGGCATTCACCCACAACATGAACACTGAAGCTTTCTTT.